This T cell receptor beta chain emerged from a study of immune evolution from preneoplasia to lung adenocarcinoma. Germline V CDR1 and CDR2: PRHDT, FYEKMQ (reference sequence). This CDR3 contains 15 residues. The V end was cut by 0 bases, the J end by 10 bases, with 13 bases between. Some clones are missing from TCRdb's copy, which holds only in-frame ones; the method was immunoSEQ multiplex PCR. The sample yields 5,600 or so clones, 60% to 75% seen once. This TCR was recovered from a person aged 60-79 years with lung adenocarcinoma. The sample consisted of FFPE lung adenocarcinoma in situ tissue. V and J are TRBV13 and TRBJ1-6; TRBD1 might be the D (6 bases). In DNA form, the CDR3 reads TGTGCCAGCAGCTTAGGCACAGGGAAAGTCTCACCCCTCCACTTT. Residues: CASSLGTGKVSPLHF.